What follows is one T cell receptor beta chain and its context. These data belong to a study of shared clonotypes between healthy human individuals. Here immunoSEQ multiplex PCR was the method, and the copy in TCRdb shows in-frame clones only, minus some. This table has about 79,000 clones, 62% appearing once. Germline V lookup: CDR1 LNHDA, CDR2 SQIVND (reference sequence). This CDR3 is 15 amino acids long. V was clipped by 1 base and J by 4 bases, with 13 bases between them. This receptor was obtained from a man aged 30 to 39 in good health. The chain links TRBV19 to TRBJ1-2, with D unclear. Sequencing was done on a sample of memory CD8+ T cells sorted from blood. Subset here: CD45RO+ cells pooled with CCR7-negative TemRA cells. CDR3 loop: CASSIVSSGIYGYTF. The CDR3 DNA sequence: TGTGCCAGTAGTATAGTATCGTCGGGTATCTATGGCTACACCTTC.